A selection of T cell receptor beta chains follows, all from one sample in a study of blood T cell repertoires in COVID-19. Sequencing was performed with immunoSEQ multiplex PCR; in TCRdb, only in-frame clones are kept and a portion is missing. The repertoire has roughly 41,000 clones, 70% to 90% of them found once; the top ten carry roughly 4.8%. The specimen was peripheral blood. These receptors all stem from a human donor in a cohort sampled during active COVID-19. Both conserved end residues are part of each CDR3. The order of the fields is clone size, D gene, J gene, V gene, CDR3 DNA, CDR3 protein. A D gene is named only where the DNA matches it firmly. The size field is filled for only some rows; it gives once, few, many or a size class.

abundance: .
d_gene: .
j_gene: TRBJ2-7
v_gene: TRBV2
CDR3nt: TGTGCCATCCTTCCCCGGCGGGGGCCCAACGAGCAGTACTTC
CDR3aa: CAILPRRGPNEQYF

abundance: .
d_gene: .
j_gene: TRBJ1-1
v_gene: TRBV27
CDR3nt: TGTGCCAGCAGTCCAGGAATTTATACTGAAGCTTTCTTT
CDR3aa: CASSPGIYTEAFF

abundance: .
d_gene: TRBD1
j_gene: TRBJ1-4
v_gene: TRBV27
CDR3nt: TGTGCCAGCAGTTTAAGGACAGGGGCCATGGTGGTTGAAAAACTGTTTTTT
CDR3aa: CASSLRTGAMVVEKLFF

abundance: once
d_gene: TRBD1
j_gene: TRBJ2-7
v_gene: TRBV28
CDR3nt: TGTGCCAGCACCAGGGACAGGGGTTACGAGCAGTACTTC
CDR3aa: CASTRDRGYEQYF

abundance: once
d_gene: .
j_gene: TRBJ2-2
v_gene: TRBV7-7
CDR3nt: TGTGCTAGCAGCTTAGGAGGGAGTAGCACCGGGGAGCTGTTTTTT
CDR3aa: CASSLGGSSTGELFF

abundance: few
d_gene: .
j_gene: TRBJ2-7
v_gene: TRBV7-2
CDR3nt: TGTGCCAGCAGTTTCAAGAACAGTCACGAGCAGTACTTC
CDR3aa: CASSFKNSHEQYF

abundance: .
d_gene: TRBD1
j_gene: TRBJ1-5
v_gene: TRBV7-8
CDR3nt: TGTGCCAGCAGCTTAGGTTCTGTAATACGTCGACAGGGCAATAGCAATCAGCCCCAGCATTTT
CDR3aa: CASSLGSVIRRQGNSNQPQHF

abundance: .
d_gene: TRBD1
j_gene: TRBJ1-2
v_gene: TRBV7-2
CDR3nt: TGTGCCAGCAGCTTCCGGGACAGGCCCCTCTATGGCTACACCTTC
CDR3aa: CASSFRDRPLYGYTF

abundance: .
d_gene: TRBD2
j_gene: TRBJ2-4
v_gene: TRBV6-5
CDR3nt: TGTGCCAGCGGAACTAGCGGGAGAGGTATAAACATTCAGTACTTC
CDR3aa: CASGTSGRGINIQYF

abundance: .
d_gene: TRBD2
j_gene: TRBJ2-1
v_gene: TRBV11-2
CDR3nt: TGTGCCAGCAGCCCCCCTAGACTAGCGGGAGAAAGCGGTGAGCAGTTCTTC
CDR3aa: CASSPPRLAGESGEQFF

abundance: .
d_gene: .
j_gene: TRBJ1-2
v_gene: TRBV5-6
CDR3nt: TGTGCCAGCAGCTTGGGGGGTCAGGGCAGCAACTATGGCTACACCTTC
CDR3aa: CASSLGGQGSNYGYTF

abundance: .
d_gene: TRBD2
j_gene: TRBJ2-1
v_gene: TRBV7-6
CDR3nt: TGTGCCAGCAGCTACCTTAGCGGGGAAAAGTTCAATGAGCAGTTCTTC
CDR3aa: CASSYLSGEKFNEQFF

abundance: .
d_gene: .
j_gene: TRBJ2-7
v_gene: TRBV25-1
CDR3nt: TGTGCCAGCAGTCAGGGTGGCGAGCAGTACTTC
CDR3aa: CASSQGGEQYF

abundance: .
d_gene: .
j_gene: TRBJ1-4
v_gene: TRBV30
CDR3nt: TGTGCCTGGAGTAAATGGGGGGCTAATGAAAAACTGTTTTTT
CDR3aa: CAWSKWGANEKLFF

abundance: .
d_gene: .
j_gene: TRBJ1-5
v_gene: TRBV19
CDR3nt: TGTGCCAGCCCCCCAGGTGGGGGCTACCTTCAGCCCCAGCATTTT
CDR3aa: CASPPGGGYLQPQHF

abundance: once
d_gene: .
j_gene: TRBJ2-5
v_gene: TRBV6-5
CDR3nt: TGTGCCAGCAGTAACAGGGGACTGTCAGAGACCCAGTACTTC
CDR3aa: CASSNRGLSETQYF

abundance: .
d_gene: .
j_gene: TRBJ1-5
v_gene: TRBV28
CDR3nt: TGTGCCAGCCAACCCCTCGGGGATAGCAATCAGCCCCAGCATTTT
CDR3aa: CASQPLGDSNQPQHF

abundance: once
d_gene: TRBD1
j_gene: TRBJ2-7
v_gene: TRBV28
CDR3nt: TGTGCCAGCAGTCCAGCAGCCGGACAGGCGTTGGGCGAGCAGTACTTC
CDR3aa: CASSPAAGQALGEQYF

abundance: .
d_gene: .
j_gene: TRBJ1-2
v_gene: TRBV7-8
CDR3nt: TGTGCCAGCAGCCCGTCACAGGGACGGGGCTATGGCTACACCTTC
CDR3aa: CASSPSQGRGYGYTF

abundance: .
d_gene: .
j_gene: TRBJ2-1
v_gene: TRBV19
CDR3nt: TGTGCCAGTGGGCCCTTGCGGGATGAGCAGTTCTTC
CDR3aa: CASGPLRDEQFF

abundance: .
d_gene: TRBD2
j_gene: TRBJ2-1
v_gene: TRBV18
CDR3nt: TGTGCCAGCTCACCTCAGGGACTAGCGGACAATGAGCAGTTCTTC
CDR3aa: CASSPQGLADNEQFF

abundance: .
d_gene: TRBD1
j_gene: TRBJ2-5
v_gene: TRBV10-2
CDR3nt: TGCGCCAGCAGTATAACAGGGGGCAGGCGGGTCGAGACCCAGTACTTC
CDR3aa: CASSITGGRRVETQYF

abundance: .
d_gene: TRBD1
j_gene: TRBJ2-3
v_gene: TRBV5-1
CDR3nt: TGCGCCAGCAGCTTGAGGACAGGCCTCACGGATACGCAGTATTTT
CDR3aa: CASSLRTGLTDTQYF

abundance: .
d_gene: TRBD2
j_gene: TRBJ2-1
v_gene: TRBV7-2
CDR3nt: TGTGCCAGCAGCTTTGCCGGGACTAGCGTCTACAATGAGCAGTTCTTC
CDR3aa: CASSFAGTSVYNEQFF

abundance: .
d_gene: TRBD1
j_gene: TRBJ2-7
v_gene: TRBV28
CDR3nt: TGTGCCAGCAGTGCAGGGGGCCAAAATACCTACGAGCAGTACTTC
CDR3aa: CASSAGGQNTYEQYF

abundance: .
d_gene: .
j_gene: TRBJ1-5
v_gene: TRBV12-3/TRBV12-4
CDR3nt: TGTGCCAGCGGAACCCGGCGGGGGGCCCAGCATTTT
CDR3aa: CASGTRRGAQHF

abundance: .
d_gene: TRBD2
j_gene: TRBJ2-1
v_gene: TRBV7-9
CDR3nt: TGTGCCAGCAGCACAGTTCCTAGCGGGAGGGACAATGAGCAGTTCTTC
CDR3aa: CASSTVPSGRDNEQFF

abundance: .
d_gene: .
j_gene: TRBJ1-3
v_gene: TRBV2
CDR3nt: TGTGCCAGCAGTGTGATACCCACAGGATCTGGAAACACCATATATTTT
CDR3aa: CASSVIPTGSGNTIYF

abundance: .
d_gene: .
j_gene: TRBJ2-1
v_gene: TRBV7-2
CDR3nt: TGTGCCAGCAGCTTAGCGGGGAGTGGTACCTACAATGAGCAGTTCTTC
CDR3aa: CASSLAGSGTYNEQFF

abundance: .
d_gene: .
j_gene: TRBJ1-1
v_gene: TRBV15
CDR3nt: TGTGCCACCAGCAGAGACAGGGCGAACACTGAAGCTTTCTTT
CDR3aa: CATSRDRANTEAFF

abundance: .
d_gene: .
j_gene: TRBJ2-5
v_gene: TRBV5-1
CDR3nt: TGCGCCAGCAGCTTGGGTAGCGCAACTCAAGAGACCCAGTACTTC
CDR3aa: CASSLGSATQETQYF

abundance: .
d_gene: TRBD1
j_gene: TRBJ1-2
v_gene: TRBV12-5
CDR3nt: TGTGCTAGTGGAAGGGACAGCTACTATGGCTACACCTTC
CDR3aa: CASGRDSYYGYTF

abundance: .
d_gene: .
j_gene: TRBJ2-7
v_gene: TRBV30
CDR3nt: TGTGCCTGGAGTGTACCGGCAGGGTCCTACGAGCAGTACTTC
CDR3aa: CAWSVPAGSYEQYF

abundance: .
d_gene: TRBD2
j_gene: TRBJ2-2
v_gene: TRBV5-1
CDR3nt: TGCGCCAGCAGCATTCGACTAGCGGGACTCCCCACCGGGGAGCTGTTTTTT
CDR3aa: CASSIRLAGLPTGELFF

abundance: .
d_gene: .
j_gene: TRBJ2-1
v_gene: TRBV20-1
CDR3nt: TGCAGTGCTAACAGATACAATGAGCAGTTCTTC
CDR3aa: CSANRYNEQFF

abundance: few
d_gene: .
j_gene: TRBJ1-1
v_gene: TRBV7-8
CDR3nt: TGTGCCAGCCGTTGGCGGGGTACCGAGAACACTGAAGCTTTCTTT
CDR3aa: CASRWRGTENTEAFF

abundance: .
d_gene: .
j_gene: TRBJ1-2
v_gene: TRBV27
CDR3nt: TGTGCCAGCAGTTTTGGCAGGGGTGAAGGCTACACCTTC
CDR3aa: CASSFGRGEGYTF

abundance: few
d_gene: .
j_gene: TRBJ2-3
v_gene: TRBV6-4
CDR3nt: TGTGCCAGCAGGACCCGGCCCCCCAAGACACAGTATTTT
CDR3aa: CASRTRPPKTQYF

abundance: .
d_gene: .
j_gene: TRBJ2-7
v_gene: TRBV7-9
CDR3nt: TGTGCCAGCAGCTTACCGTCCCTTTACGAGCAGTACTTC
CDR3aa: CASSLPSLYEQYF

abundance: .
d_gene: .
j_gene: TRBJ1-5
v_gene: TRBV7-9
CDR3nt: TGTGCCAGCAGCTCACAGGGATTGAATCAGCCCCAGCATTTT
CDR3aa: CASSSQGLNQPQHF

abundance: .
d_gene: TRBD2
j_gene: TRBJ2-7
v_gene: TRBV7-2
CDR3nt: TGTGCCAGCAGCTCGGGACTAGGAACCTACGAGCAGTACTTC
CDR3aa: CASSSGLGTYEQYF

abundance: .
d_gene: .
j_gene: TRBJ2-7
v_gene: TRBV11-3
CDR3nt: TGTGCCAGCAGCTCCCAACAGGGCGGGCAGTACTTC
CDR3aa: CASSSQQGGQYF

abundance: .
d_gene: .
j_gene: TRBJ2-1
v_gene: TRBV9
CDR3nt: TGTGCCAGCAGCCTAGGACCGAACCGAGGCCGCCTCAATGAGCAGTTCTTC
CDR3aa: CASSLGPNRGRLNEQFF

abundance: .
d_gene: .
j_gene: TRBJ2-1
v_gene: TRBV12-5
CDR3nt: TGTGCTAGTGGTTTGCCCCTCGAGTGGGGGCAGGTCAATGAGCAGTTCTTC
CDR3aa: CASGLPLEWGQVNEQFF

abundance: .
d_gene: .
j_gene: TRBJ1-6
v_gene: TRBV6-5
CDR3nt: TGTGCCAGCACGGTCACCGCGGCGGATTCGGTACCCCTCCACTTT
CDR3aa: CASTVTAADSVPLHF

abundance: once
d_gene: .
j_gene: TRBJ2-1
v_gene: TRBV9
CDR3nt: TGTGCCAGCAGCCGGACTACCAATGAGCAGTTCTTC
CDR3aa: CASSRTTNEQFF

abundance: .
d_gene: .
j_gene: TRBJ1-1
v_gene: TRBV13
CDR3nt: TGTGCCAGCAGCTCCCGAGGGCGGCTCATGAACACTGAAGCTTTCTTT
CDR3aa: CASSSRGRLMNTEAFF

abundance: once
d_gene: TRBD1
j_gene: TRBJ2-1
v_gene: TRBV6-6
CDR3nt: TGTGCCAGCAGTTACGGTCGTAGACAGGGTGGGAATGAGCAGTTCTTC
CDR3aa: CASSYGRRQGGNEQFF

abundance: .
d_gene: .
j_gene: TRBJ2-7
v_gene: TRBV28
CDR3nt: TGTGCCAGCAGCGACAGGAACGAGCAGTACTTC
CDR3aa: CASSDRNEQYF

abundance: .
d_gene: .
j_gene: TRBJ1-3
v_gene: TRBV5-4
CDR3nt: TGTGCCAGCAGCTCGGGAAACACCATATATTTT
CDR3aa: CASSSGNTIYF

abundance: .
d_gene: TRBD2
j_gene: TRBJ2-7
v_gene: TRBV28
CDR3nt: TGTGCCAGCGGACCCGGGACTAGACTGGGCGAGCAGTACTTC
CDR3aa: CASGPGTRLGEQYF